This T cell receptor (beta chain) was retrieved from a study of cytomegalovirus exposure and HLA in healthy donors. Trimming shortened V by 6 bases and J by 4 bases, and 6 bases separated the two germline ends. Per germline, CDR1 SNHLY and CDR2 FYNNEI. The CDR3 runs to 11 residues. The primer mix had 60 Vbeta and 13 Jbeta primers. TCRdb keeps only in-frame clones here, not all; method: immunoSEQ multiplex PCR. The repertoire holds 80,000 to 100,000 clones, about 85% seen once, with under 4% in the top ten. This TCR came from a female donor in good health and CMV-seropositive. Sequenced sample: PBMCs. The rearrangement joins TRBV2 to TRBJ2-5; D is perhaps TRBD2 (5 bases). Written as DNA, the CDR3 is TGTGCCAGCAGCGAGGGAGAGACCCAGTACTTC. Protein product: CASSEGETQYF.